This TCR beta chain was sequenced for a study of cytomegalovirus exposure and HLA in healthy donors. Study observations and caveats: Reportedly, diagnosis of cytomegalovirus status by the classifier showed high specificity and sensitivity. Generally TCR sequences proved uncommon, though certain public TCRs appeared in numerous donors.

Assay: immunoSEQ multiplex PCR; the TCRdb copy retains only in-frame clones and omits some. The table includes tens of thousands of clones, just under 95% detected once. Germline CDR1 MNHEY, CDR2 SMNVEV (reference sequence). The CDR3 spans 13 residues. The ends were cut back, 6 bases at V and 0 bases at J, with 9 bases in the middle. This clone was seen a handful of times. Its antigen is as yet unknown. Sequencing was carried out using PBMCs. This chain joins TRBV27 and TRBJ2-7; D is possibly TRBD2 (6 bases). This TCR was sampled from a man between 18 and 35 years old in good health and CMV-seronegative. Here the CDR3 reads CASRETSSYEQYF. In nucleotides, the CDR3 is TGTGCCAGCAGGGAGACTAGCTCCTACGAGCAGTACTTC.